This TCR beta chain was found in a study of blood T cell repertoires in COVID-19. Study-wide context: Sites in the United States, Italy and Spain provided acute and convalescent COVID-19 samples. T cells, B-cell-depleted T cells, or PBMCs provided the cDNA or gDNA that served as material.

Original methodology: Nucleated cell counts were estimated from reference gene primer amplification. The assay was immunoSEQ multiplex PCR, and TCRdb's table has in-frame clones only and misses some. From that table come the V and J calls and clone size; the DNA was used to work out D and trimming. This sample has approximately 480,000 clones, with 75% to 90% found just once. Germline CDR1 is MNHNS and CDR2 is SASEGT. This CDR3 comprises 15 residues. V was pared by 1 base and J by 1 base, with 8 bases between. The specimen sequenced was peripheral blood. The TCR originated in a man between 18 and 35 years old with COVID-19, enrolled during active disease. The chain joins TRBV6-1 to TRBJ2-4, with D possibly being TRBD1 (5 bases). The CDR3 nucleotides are TGTGCCAGCAGTGAAGGCTCAGGGGCCAAAAACATTCAGTACTTC. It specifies CASSEGSGAKNIQYF.